The 4 T cell receptor beta chains listed next were all sequenced from one sample in a study of blood T cell repertoires in COVID-19. The method was immunoSEQ multiplex PCR; TCRdb's version includes in-frame clones alone and lacks a portion of them. The profile shows about 230,000 clones, 80% to 90% of them singletons. Sequenced: peripheral blood. These receptors all stem from a man aged 50-60 years with COVID-19, enrolled during active disease.

This clone occurred once. The DNA for the CDR3 is TGTGCCAGCAGCGTAGGACAGGGGGGTACAGATACGCAGTATTTT. This sequence encodes CASSVGQGGTDTQYF. This sequence joins TRBV9 and TRBJ2-3, with 9 bases identical to TRBD1. Germline CDR1 SGDLS, CDR2 YYNGEE. The CDR3 loop spans 15 amino acids. With V trimmed by 0 bases and J by 3 bases, 2 bases remained unmatched. Full variable domain (outside the CDR3, taken from reference TRBV9 and TRBJ2-3): DSGVTQTPKHLITATGQRVTLRCSPRSGDLSVYWYQQSLDQGLQFLIQYYNGEERAKGNILERFSAQQFPDLHSELNLSSLELGDSALYFCASSVGQGGTDTQYFGPGTRLTVL.

The genes are TRBV18 and TRBJ1-6; maybe TRBD1 (6 bases). CDR3 length: 14 residues. The ends were cut back, 8 bases at V and 7 bases at J, with 15 bases in the middle. Germline CDR1 reads KGHSH; CDR2 reads LQKENI. As DNA, the CDR3 is TGTGCCAGCACTACCGGGACAAGAAATTCACCCCTCCACTTT. This sequence encodes CASTTGTRNSPLHF.

V and J are TRBV6-2 or TRBV6-3 and TRBJ1-5; 8 bases map to TRBD1. The CDR3 totals 13 residues. V lost 5 bases to trimming and J lost 7 bases; unmatched junction nucleotides: 4. From germline, CDR1 is MNHEY and CDR2 SVGEGT. DNA of the CDR3: TGTGCCAGCAGTCAGGGGGCAAGGCAGCCCCAGCATTTT. It translates to CASSQGARQPQHF.

The chain combines TRBV2 with TRBJ1-2, with 7 bases matching TRBD1. Germline lookup yields CDR1 SNHLY and CDR2 FYNNEI. V shed 5 bases and J 7 bases; nucleotides not matched to a gene: 7. The CDR3 contains 13 residues. The CDR3 protein is CASSSMTGSGYTF. The DNA for the CDR3 is TGTGCCAGCAGTTCAATGACAGGGTCTGGCTACACCTTC.